This TCR beta chain is drawn from a study of T cell clonality in common variable immunodeficiency. Findings and caveats of the study: Compared with controls, CVID subjects had fewer shared TCRbeta clones. Compared with healthy controls, CVID subjects showed increased TCRbeta clonality, mostly in about a third.

This clone was detected many times. Its antigen is undetermined. Sequencing used immunoSEQ multiplex PCR; TCRdb keeps in-frame clones, though not all of them. Singletons are absent from the sample, which has 45,000 to 60,000 clones. Sequencing input: peripheral blood mononuclear cells. The source of this sequence is a person aged 18 to 75 in good health.

Incomplete CDR3 DNA: TGCAGTGCTAGTCGCCCAGTCAACACTGAA. This sequence encodes CSASRPVNTE. The whole CDR3 protein reads CSASRPVNTEAFF. This chain uses TRBV20-1 with TRBJ1-1; D is ambiguous. The CDR3 is cut off 3 residues early in the read; its end comes from the germline J gene. The germline CDR1 and CDR2 sequences are DFQATT and SNEGSKA (reference sequence). The ends were cut back, 3 bases at V and 2 bases at J, with 10 bases in the middle. CDR3 length: 13 residues.